This T cell receptor (beta chain) was recorded in a study of T-cell memory formation after mild COVID-19. Turning to the study itself: There were largely donor-specific TCR clusters.

MiXCR, run by TCRdb on the 5' RACE reads, gives a single entry per CDR3 protein. The sample lists some 40,000 distinct CDR3 sequences, 8% to 10% occurring once. The germline gives CDR1 MNHEY, CDR2 SVGAGI. Trimming shortened V by 5 bases and J by 7 bases, and 20 bases separated the two germline ends. This CDR3 has 15 residues. This clonotype was seen a few times. The rearrangement joins TRBV6-5 to TRBJ1-2; D gene unclear. The receptor comes from an adult woman who had mild COVID-19 (a few samples of this study predate the infection). Cell type and time point are not known. Sequencing used PBMCs or a T cell subset sorted from them (not recorded which). CDR3 sequence (DNA): TGTGCCAGCAGTCTAACCTCCTCGGGCGCGGTTGGCTACACCTTC. It is translated as CASSLTSSGAVGYTF.